This T cell receptor (beta chain) derives from a study of T cells in Graves' hyperthyroidism and ophthalmopathy. Between the trimmed V and J ends, which lost 0 bases and 7 bases, there was a span of 7 bases. The CDR3 totals 13 residues. Germline V gene sequence: CDR1 SEHNR, CDR2 FQNEAQ (reference sequence). TCR beta CDR3 regions were amplified from RNA transcripts. The study used the HTBI primer set for a first-round RT-PCR of the TCR CDR3. MiXCR, applied by TCRdb to the multiplex PCR reads, yields one record per CDR3 protein. The profile shows around 720,000 distinct CDR3 sequences, roughly 32% of them singletons.

This clonotype was obtained from a middle-aged woman with Graves' hyperthyroidism. The chain joins TRBV7-9 to TRBJ2-1; D remains ambiguous. Material: blood. For the CDR3, the DNA is TGTGCCAGCAGCTTAGCGTCTTTGAATGAGCAGTTCTTC. Protein sequence: CASSLASLNEQFF.